This TCR beta chain was recorded in a study of cytomegalovirus exposure and HLA in healthy donors (dated by TCRdb to the late 2010s). As for the study more broadly: In an earlier analysis of several hundred of the donors, about 260 Gb of sequence data and 100 million or so unique TCR beta sequences from roughly 190 million T cells were reported. Roughly 300 gigabases of sequencing data and approximately 84 million unique TCR sequences were included in an early release covering over 600 HLA-typed donors. Of the 300 to 500 genotyped donors, 80% to 90% were placed in the genetic ancestry cluster associated with self-reported Caucasian donors. The study aimed to test whether cataloging public T cell receptors could reveal signatures of past pathogen exposure. Using immunosequencing, the study profiled T cell repertoires from about 620 subjects and related those repertoires to cytomegalovirus serostatus. Besides the first cohort of under 700 subjects, a separate validation cohort made up of 120 different subjects was used. High-throughput TCR immunosequencing, statistical association of individual TCRs with disease status, and machine learning were combined to predict cytomegalovirus infection status. A later analysis re-analyzed previously published TCR beta repertoires from roughly 600 donors and added high-resolution HLA genotyping to study TCR occurrence patterns. In the later analysis, no new phenotypic data were used to find candidate immune exposures; instead, reliance was placed on TCR beta sequences and their occurrence across donors. To decide whether each TCR beta V gene segment behaved as functional or pseudogenic, an earlier analysis of fewer than 750 of the donors relied on high-throughput TCR beta sequencing. Donor age, sex, ethnicity and CMV serostatus were collected together with the repertoire data. Genome-wide SNP genotypes for about 65% of the roughly 670 donors were used in a later genetic analysis, which treated that subset as a discovery cohort. All discovery cohort repertoires had been generated on a single sequencing platform. Class I and class II HLA loci were covered by the typing at four-digit resolution. Typing coverage varied by locus: about 620-630 donors for A, B, C, DRB1 and DQB1; roughly 510 for DQA1; more than 600 for DPA1; more than 450 for DPB1. Roughly five DR-DQ haplotypes were handled as single units for association and clustering, since linkage in the cohort was strong. On average, roughly 200,000 unique TCR beta nucleotide sequences were sequenced per donor among about 400 genotyped donors of the cohort, with around 19% of those sequences being non-productive. What the authors observed across the whole study: Compared with equally common non-associated chains, HLA-associated TCR beta chains in a later analysis were more clonally expanded and had lower generation probabilities. This cohort had only TCR beta chains sequenced, and the lack of alpha or paired-chain data limited which features could be detected. For the cohort, immune exposure information was limited to CMV serostatus. In vitro tests confirmed that a few of the cytomegalovirus-associated TCR beta chains recognize cytomegalovirus antigens. In an earlier analysis of about 540 of the donors, most TCR beta V segments were observed in productive rearrangements about 87% or about 30% of the time, broadly matching IMGT annotations. A later genetic analysis associated a missense DCLRE1C variant with V-gene and J-gene trimming of TCR beta chains, and an independent cohort replicated the association. A total of 150 or so TCR beta chains were listed by the study as associated with cytomegalovirus. Roughly uniform sequencing depth across donors was assumed in presence/absence analyses, although this assumption may not hold. Assigning TCR associations to individual alleles was difficult when HLA alleles, especially DR and DQ, strongly co-occurred. The 87-base-pair reads could not distinguish some IMGT-functional V segments, including TRBV6-2 and TRBV6-3, so those segments were excluded. In a later genetic analysis, fewer N-insertions in productive TCRs were reported among donors in an Asian-associated ancestry cluster than the roughly 700-donor mean. A further reported finding was that TCR beta sequences accurately predicted the HLA-A and HLA-B alleles for most subjects in the first cohort. It was suggested by the authors that the approach could potentially be generalized to other disease states and immunological phenotypes. In a later analysis, about 17,000 TCR beta sequences were associated with specific HLA alleles at a false discovery rate of 0.05. A group of highly shared sequence variants was considered likely to be a technical artifact of the sequencing pipeline. Several of the top co-occurrence clusters appeared to be linked to parvovirus B19, influenza, CMV and Epstein-Barr virus, according to a later analysis. A later analysis found that TCR association rates varied across HLA loci, with DRB1 alleles showing the most associated TCRs and HLA-C alleles the fewest. HLA typing was unavailable for some donors at each locus, so association tests used only the typed subset. While some public TCRs were present in many individuals, most TCR sequences turned up only very rarely across donors. According to a later analysis, most CMV-associated TCR beta chains appeared to be HLA-restricted, and the HLA associations seemed to be driven largely by CMV exposure. The classifier was reported to diagnose cytomegalovirus status with high specificity and sensitivity in both the original cohort and the validation cohort. Approximately 18 rarely observed V segments, including chromosome 9 orphons, were excluded from the earlier analysis of just under 600 of the donors because counts were too low. Correlated functional status among segregating V segments might be attributable to linkage disequilibrium, but an unknown experimental factor could not be ruled out.

The cohort consisted of 600 or so healthy bone marrow donors. At the time of sampling, every cohort member was nominally healthy, though immune exposures that went unrecorded were likely present. The donor tested CMV seronegative, placing the donor among the roughly 350 seronegative members of the cohort. Each donor provided a peripheral blood sample, and peripheral blood mononuclear cells were used for TCR beta sequencing. Genomic DNA extraction from the blood cell samples was performed with the Qiagen DNeasy Blood Extraction Kit. CDR1 and CDR2 were assigned from the germline V gene (reference sequence) as LNHDA and SQIVND. The CDR3 numbers 12 residues from cysteine through phenylalanine. Solely the CDR3 DNA is kept, with 36 bases framed from the first base. V trim: 9 bases; J trim: 8 bases; unmatched bases: 7. This clone appeared once. Its antigen is still unknown. It has no much larger one-base neighbor in the sample; base qualities were not kept.

Library preparation was by the immunoSEQ multiplex PCR assay. For the multiplex PCR, a mixture combining 60 forward primers for TCR Vbeta segments and 13 reverse primers for TCR Jbeta segments was used. The CDR3 region of rearranged TCR beta genes was amplified from genomic DNA by a multiplex PCR assay. The Illumina HiSeq System was used to sequence the amplified TCR beta libraries as 87-base-pair reads. The study's processing was this. In a later analysis, around 80 million unique TCR beta chains were counted across the 650 to 700 repertoires, and around 10 million of these chains were shared by at least two donors. To remove PCR and sequencing errors, raw reads were error-corrected and collapsed into unique sequences using a nearest-neighbor algorithm that merged closely related sequences. CDR3 sequences were aligned to IMGT reference sequences to assign V, D and J gene segments. Each retained sequence needed at least a six-nucleotide match to both a V gene segment and a J gene segment. A rearrangement counted as productive if the CDR3 had no stop codons and remained in frame with V and J, and every other rearrangement counted as non-productive. CDR3 was defined by IMGT convention, running from the second conserved V-encoded cysteine to the conserved J-encoded phenylalanine. In an earlier analysis of some 550 of the donors, sequences lacking an unambiguous match to a single V gene segment were excluded. In an earlier analysis of a few hundred of the donors, V segments were called functional above 56.7% productive rearrangements and were called segregating when the between-donor standard deviation exceeded 5%. To diagnose cytomegalovirus status from the catalog of TCR beta chain sequences, a statistical classification framework was built. V and J gene assignment, in a later analysis, came from comparing TCR nucleotide sequences with IMGT/GENE-DB human TR gene sequences. A later analysis assigned CDR3 sequences and most-parsimonious VDJ recombination scenarios with the TCRdist pipeline. In a later analysis, each TCR beta chain was defined by its CDR3 amino acid sequence together with its V-gene family, and reads lacking a unique V-gene family were excluded. To address suspected cross-contamination and a sequencing artifact, a later analysis removed 450 to 700 highly shared, low-generation-probability nucleotide sequences. A later analysis calculated a clonal expansion index for each public chain from normalized within-repertoire ranks of inferred template counts. In a later analysis, generation probabilities were computed with a VDJ recombination model fitted to out-of-frame rearrangements, and the resulting probabilities were checked against IGoR. In a later analysis, hypergeometric tests were used to score TCR-TCR, TCR-HLA and TCR-CMV co-occurrence, with a repertoire-size bias correction applied to TCR pairs. False discovery rates were estimated in a later analysis by permuting HLA or CMV assignments 20 times. A later analysis grouped co-occurring TCRs with DBSCAN, adding TCRdist sequence similarity when clustering within HLA-allele-positive subsets. Co-occurrence clustering excluded repertoires with fewer than 30,000 or more than 120,000 public chains, plus five with anomalous nucleotide sharing. The table comes from immuneACCESS by way of TCRdb, which keeps in-frame sequences with V and J called. Part of the clones is missing from these tables; in studies checked, under half for an unresolved V gene and the rest for unknown reasons. The V and J calls and clone size come from that table; D and trimming were worked out from the DNA. For this sample the table gives tens of thousands of clones, of which under 85% were detected only once. Clones ranked in the top ten supply nearly 3% of the sample.

The chain is made from TRBV19 and TRBJ1-2; 9 middle bases align to TRBD1. Sequenced material: PBMCs. This receptor was taken from a woman between 25 and 40 years old in good health and CMV-seronegative. The DNA is TGTGCCAGCATAACAGGGGGCAGAGGCTACACCTTC. Translated, this gives CASITGGRGYTF. The CDR3, completed at both ends by the reference TRBV19 and TRBJ1-2 genes, gives the full variable domain DGGITQSPKYLFRKEGQNVTLSCEQNLNHDAMYWYRQDPGQGLRLIYYSQIVNDFQKGDIAEGYSVSREKKESFPLTVTSAQKNPTAFYLCASITGGRGYTFGSGTRLTVV.